This TCR beta chain was obtained from a study of siplizumab effects on memory and regulatory T cells. Germline V gene lookup returns CDR1 LNHNV and CDR2 YYDKDF (reference sequence). Losses at the gene ends were 1 base for V and 6 bases for J; bases not matched to a gene: 6. The length of the CDR3 is 15 residues. Assays covered 100,000 or so TCR templates per sample. Clones were sequenced by immunoSEQ multiplex PCR, and TCRdb holds only the in-frame ones, with some missing. The top ten clones hold about 11% of a sample with approximately 100,000 clones, about nine tenths of them seen once. The specimen was non-Treg CD4+ T cells sorted from blood. The TCR originated in a human donor in good health. V and J are TRBV15 and TRBJ1-5, with 7 nucleotides matching TRBD1. The CDR3 bases are TGTGCCACCAGCAGAGGCGACAGGGAGGGTCAGCCCCAGCATTTT. It is translated as CATSRGDREGQPQHF.